A selection of T cell receptor beta chains follows, all from one sample in a study of cytomegalovirus exposure and HLA in healthy donors. Clones were read by immunoSEQ multiplex PCR, and TCRdb kept only the in-frame ones, dropping some. The sample has some 130,000 clones; roughly two thirds are singletons. The sequenced sample was PBMCs. The source is a young man in good health and CMV-seropositive. Each CDR3 is given with its conserved first and last residue. D genes are given only for firm matches. For some rows the clone size is stated as once, few or many, or as a class when expanded; others skip it.

>NA|TRBV5-1|TRBD2|TRBJ2-7
CASSLADLTSGNYAQYF
TGCGCCAGCAGCTTGGCTGATCTGACTAGCGGAAACTACGCGCAGTACTTC
>NA|TRBV27|TRBD2|TRBJ2-7
CASTPPGGLTQSYYEQYF
TGTGCCAGCACCCCCCCGGGGGGATTGACGCAATCTTACTACGAGCAGTACTTC
>NA|TRBV18|NA|TRBJ2-7
CASSPYTTGEQYF
TGTGCCAGCTCACCATACACTACTGGGGAGCAGTACTTC
>NA|TRBV27|TRBD1|TRBJ1-3
CASSLRQGAGNTIYF
TGTGCCAGCAGTTTACGACAGGGGGCTGGAAACACCATATATTTT
>few|TRBV28|NA|TRBJ2-7
CASSLGPGYTYEQYF
TGTGCCAGCAGTTTAGGCCCAGGGTACACCTACGAGCAGTACTTC
>NA|TRBV12-1|NA|TRBJ2-5
CASSFGAKADQETQYF
TGTGCCAGCAGCTTTGGAGCGAAGGCAGACCAAGAGACCCAGTACTTC
>NA|TRBV2|TRBD1|TRBJ2-5
CASSGDRGRETQYF
TGTGCCAGCAGCGGGGACAGGGGTCGAGAGACCCAGTACTTC
>NA|TRBV11-2|NA|TRBJ2-1
CASSSPRGAYNEQFF
TGTGCCAGCAGCTCCCCCCGGGGGGCATACAATGAGCAGTTCTTC
>NA|TRBV5-1|NA|TRBJ1-2
CASSLQQEYGYTF
TGCGCCAGCAGCTTGCAACAGGAGTATGGCTACACCTTC
>NA|TRBV19|TRBD2|TRBJ2-1
CASSITSGNNEQFF
TGTGCCAGTAGTATAACTAGCGGGAACAATGAGCAGTTCTTC
>NA|TRBV27|NA|TRBJ2-5
CASSKQNQETQYF
TGTGCCAGCAGCAAACAGAATCAAGAGACCCAGTACTTC
>few|TRBV6-6|TRBD2|TRBJ2-7
CASSLRLAGGIYEQYF
TGTGCCAGCAGTCTCCGACTAGCGGGAGGGATTTATGAGCAGTACTTC
>NA|TRBV18|NA|TRBJ2-6
CASSPIRVSGANVLTF
TGTGCCAGCTCACCAATCAGGGTCTCTGGGGCCAACGTCCTGACTTTC
>NA|TRBV7-3|TRBD1|TRBJ2-1
CASSMDRVNEQFF
TGTGCCAGCAGCATGGACAGGGTAAATGAGCAGTTCTTC
>NA|TRBV5-1|NA|TRBJ1-3
CASTSGRRTGNTIYF
TGCGCCAGCACCTCAGGGAGGAGGACTGGAAACACCATATATTTT
>NA|TRBV27|NA|TRBJ2-7
CASSPAGWIITYEQCF
TGTGCCAGCAGTCCCGCGGGGTGGATAATTACCTACGAGCAGTGCTTC
>few|TRBV7-9|TRBD1|TRBJ1-1
CSSSLVAGQGTEAFF
TGTTCCAGCAGCTTAGTAGCGGGACAGGGCACTGAAGCTTTCTTT
>few|TRBV27|TRBD2|TRBJ2-7
CASSLVGAGGQYF
TGTGCCAGCAGTTTAGTCGGGGCGGGGGGGCAGTACTTC
>few|TRBV7-3|TRBD1|TRBJ2-7
CASSLIGTGFNEQYF
TGTGCCAGCAGCTTAATCGGGACAGGGTTCAACGAGCAGTACTTC
>NA|TRBV6-1|NA|TRBJ1-5
CASSVRQLTAPLLNQPQHF
TGTGCCAGCAGTGTACGGCAACTGACAGCACCTCTGCTCAATCAGCCCCAGCATTTT
>NA|TRBV5-4|NA|TRBJ2-1
CASSLGSNNEQFF
TGTGCCAGCAGCTTGGGGTCTAACAATGAGCAGTTCTTC
>NA|TRBV28|NA|TRBJ2-1
CASSSSTEQFF
TGTGCCAGCAGTTCTAGTACTGAGCAGTTCTTC
>NA|TRBV14|NA|TRBJ2-4
CASSPAGSKNIQYF
TGTGCCAGCAGCCCAGCAGGATCCAAAAACATTCAGTACTTC
>NA|TRBV2|TRBD1|TRBJ2-7
CASSPGTGIHEQYF
TGTGCCAGCAGTCCCGGGACAGGTATACACGAGCAGTACTTC
>NA|TRBV6-5|TRBD1|TRBJ2-7
CASRPGQGPYEQYF
TGTGCCAGCAGACCCGGACAGGGACCCTACGAGCAGTACTTC
>NA|TRBV19|TRBD2|TRBJ2-1
CASSQTGRFSYNEQFF
TGTGCCAGTAGTCAAACCGGGAGGTTCTCCTACAATGAGCAGTTCTTC
>NA|TRBV23-1|NA|TRBJ1-3
CASSQRSRQGRNTIYF
TGCGCCAGCAGTCAAAGGTCCCGCCAGGGGAGAAACACCATATATTTT
>NA|TRBV4-3|TRBD2|TRBJ2-2
CASSPDLLAGGLGELFF
TGCGCCAGCAGCCCCGACCTTCTAGCGGGAGGGCTCGGGGAGCTGTTTTTT
>NA|TRBV5-1|NA|TRBJ1-2
CASSLSGFNDQYGYTF
TGCGCCAGCAGCTTATCGGGATTCAATGATCAGTATGGCTACACCTTC
>NA|TRBV9|NA|TRBJ2-3
CASSVAGKADTQYF
TGTGCCAGCAGCGTGGCGGGAAAAGCAGATACGCAGTATTTT
>few|TRBV7-3|NA|TRBJ2-3
CASSFGGSRDTQYF
TGTGCCAGCAGCTTTGGTGGGAGTAGGGATACGCAGTATTTT
>NA|TRBV6-5|NA|TRBJ1-6
CASSYSRGSNSPLHF
TGTGCCAGCAGTTACTCCAGGGGTAGTAATTCACCCCTCCACTTT
>once|TRBV5-4|TRBD1|TRBJ1-2
CASSFPGTGYGYTF
TGTGCCAGCAGTTTCCCGGGGACAGGGTATGGCTACACCTTC
>NA|TRBV6-5|TRBD2|TRBJ2-7
CASSSRLAGFSYEQYF
TGTGCCAGCAGTTCTAGACTAGCGGGTTTCTCCTACGAGCAGTACTTC
>NA|TRBV2|TRBD1|TRBJ1-5
CASRGDRGGHSNQPQHF
TGTGCCAGCAGGGGGGACAGGGGAGGACATAGCAATCAGCCCCAGCATTTT
>NA|TRBV4-3|NA|TRBJ1-6
CASSQVWGGDSPLHF
TGCGCCAGCAGCCAAGTGTGGGGGGGAGACTCACCCCTCCACTTT
>NA|TRBV9|TRBD1|TRBJ2-1
CASSVATGAIGQFF
TGTGCCAGCAGCGTAGCTACAGGGGCGATAGGGCAGTTCTTC
>few|TRBV7-9|TRBD2|TRBJ2-4
CASSETGTSGNIQYF
TGTGCCAGCAGCGAAACCGGGACTAGCGGAAACATTCAGTACTTC
>NA|TRBV2|NA|TRBJ2-7
CASLDPGSTYEQYF
TGTGCCAGCCTAGACCCAGGGTCTACCTACGAGCAGTACTTC
>NA|TRBV7-2|NA|TRBJ1-5
CASSPGNQPQHF
TGTGCCAGCAGCCCGGGGAATCAGCCCCAGCATTTT
>once|TRBV5-1|TRBD2|TRBJ2-1
CASQPGTSSGGSHNEQFF
TGCGCCAGCCAACCGGGGACCTCTAGCGGGGGTTCCCACAATGAGCAGTTCTTC
>NA|TRBV5-6|NA|TRBJ1-3
CASSRQASGNTIYF
TGTGCCAGCAGCCGACAGGCCTCTGGAAACACCATATATTTT
>NA|TRBV7-9|TRBD1|TRBJ2-3
CASYHRGQGSDTQYF
TGTGCCAGCTACCACCGGGGACAGGGGTCAGATACGCAGTATTTT
>few|TRBV15|TRBD1|TRBJ1-5
CATSSSSGTGDQPQHF
TGTGCCACCAGCTCTTCGAGTGGGACAGGGGATCAGCCCCAGCATTTT
>NA|TRBV2|NA|TRBJ2-1
CASNRPKTRYNEQFF
TGTGCCAGCAACCGCCCAAAAACTAGATACAATGAGCAGTTCTTC
>NA|TRBV18|NA|TRBJ2-7
CASSPWTGLEQYF
TGTGCCAGCTCACCGTGGACAGGACTAGAGCAGTACTTC
>once|TRBV6-4|TRBD1|TRBJ2-7
CASRRRRDRPYEQYF
TGTGCCAGCAGGAGACGCCGGGACAGGCCATACGAGCAGTACTTC
>NA|TRBV7-9|TRBD1|TRBJ1-1
CASSRGTVEAFF
TGTGCCAGCAGCCGTGGGACAGTTGAAGCTTTCTTT
>many|TRBV2|TRBD1|TRBJ2-6
CASSNPDRASSGANVLTF
TGTGCCAGCAGTAACCCGGACAGGGCAAGCTCTGGGGCCAACGTCCTGACTTTC
>few|TRBV11-2|NA|TRBJ1-1
CASSAGRSEAFF
TGTGCCAGCAGCGCGGGACGGAGTGAAGCTTTCTTT
>NA|TRBV6-5|NA|TRBJ1-1
CASSYLTGTRGTEAFF
TGTGCCAGCAGTTACTTAACCGGGACACGGGGTACTGAAGCTTTCTTT
>NA|TRBV10-3|NA|TRBJ1-2
CASQGINRDYGYTF
TGTGCCAGCCAGGGAATCAACAGGGACTATGGCTACACCTTC
>NA|TRBV19|NA|TRBJ1-3
CASSIKGPHGSSGNTIYF
TGTGCCAGTAGTATTAAGGGGCCCCACGGGAGCTCTGGAAACACCATATATTTT
>few|TRBV25-1|NA|TRBJ2-7
CASSLTGLEQYF
TGTGCCAGCAGCTTAACAGGGCTCGAGCAGTACTTC
>NA|TRBV5-1|TRBD2|TRBJ2-2
CASSPLAGGTNTGELFF
TGCGCCAGCAGCCCACTAGCGGGAGGCACGAACACCGGGGAGCTGTTTTTT
>NA|TRBV19|NA|TRBJ2-2
CASSITTGELFF
TGTGCCAGTAGTATAACTACCGGGGAGCTGTTTTTT